The 9 T cell receptor beta chains reported below all come from one sample, sequenced in a study of blood T cell repertoires in COVID-19. Using immunoSEQ multiplex PCR, the repertoire was profiled, and TCRdb retains in-frame clones only, with some absent. This table holds 89,000 or so clones, around 85% found once. The material sequenced was peripheral blood. These receptors came from a human donor in a cohort sampled during active COVID-19.

The CDR3 loop reads CASSQPPPGDYEQYF. CDR3 DNA: TGTGCCAGCAGCCAACCCCCCCCGGGAGACTACGAGCAGTACTTC. The rearrangement uses TRBV3-1 (or the pseudogene TRBV3-2) and TRBJ2-7; TRBD2 is a possible D gene (6 bases). The CDR3 has 15 residues. Trimming removed 2 bases from V and 3 bases from J, with 14 bases in between. Per the germline V gene, CDR1 is LGHDT and CDR2 is YNNKEL (reference sequence).

The chain carries TRBV7-3 and TRBJ2-2; D possibly corresponds to TRBD1 (5 bases). The CDR3 runs to 14 residues. The germline CDR1 and CDR2 sequences are SGHTA and FQGTGA. V dropped 6 bases and J dropped 1 base, with 9 bases sitting between them. In DNA, the CDR3 is TGTGCCAGCAGACGCGACAGGAACACCGGGGAGCTGTTTTTT. Amino acid sequence: CASRRDRNTGELFF.

The chain couples TRBV11-3 to TRBJ2-3, with TRBD2 matching over 14 bases. V shed 5 bases and J 3 bases; nucleotides not matched to a gene: 10. Germline V CDR1 and CDR2: SGHNT, YENEEA. The length of the CDR3 is 18 residues. CDR3 DNA: TGTGCCAGCAGCCCCGCTCGCGGGACTAGCGGGGGAACAGATACGCAGTATTTT. Protein product: CASSPARGTSGGTDTQYF.

This sequence joins TRBV19 and TRBJ2-1; the D gene is possibly TRBD2 (5 bases). From germline, CDR1 is LNHDA and CDR2 SQIVND (reference sequence). The CDR3 sequence is 14 residues long. Trimming shortened V by 5 bases and J by 4 bases, and 12 bases separated the two germline ends. The CDR3 DNA reads as TGTGCCAGTAGTCTCGGGATTCCTTACAATGAGCAGTTCTTC. Translation: CASSLGIPYNEQFF.

The chain combines TRBV6-5 with TRBJ1-2; D is possibly TRBD1 (6 bases). CDR1 and CDR2 (germline): MNHEY, SVGAGI. The V end was cut by 7 bases, the J end by 3 bases, with 18 bases between. This CDR3 has 15 amino acids. CDR3 DNA: TGTGCCAGCACCCAAAACAGGGCGGGGGACTATGGCTACACCTTC. Amino acids: CASTQNRAGDYGYTF.

The chain links TRBV9 to TRBJ2-4; TRBD2 is a possible D gene (5 bases). The germline CDR1 and CDR2 sequences are SGDLS and YYNGEE. Trimming left V 0 bases short and J 0 bases short, with 10 bases between. The CDR3 contains 16 residues. The CDR3 spells CASSVGGSRAKNIQYF. The CDR3 DNA reads TGTGCCAGCAGCGTAGGAGGGAGTCGAGCCAAAAACATTCAGTACTTC.

The chain uses TRBV29-1 and TRBJ1-1; no clear D. CDR3 size: 14 residues. V lost 8 bases to trimming and J lost 5 bases, with 21 bases between them. CDR1 is SQVTM, CDR2 ANQGSEA, per germline. The CDR3 nucleotides are TGCAGCCTCACCCGGGCCGGGCGAGGGACTGAAGCTTTCTTT. Residues: CSLTRAGRGTEAFF.

The gene calls are TRBV24-1 and TRBJ1-2; 9 bases are a match to TRBD1. Germline V gene data show CDR1 as KGHDR and CDR2 as SFDVKD. The V segment lost 3 bases and the J segment 8 bases; nucleotides outside the gene matches: 6. CDR3 length: 14 residues. For the CDR3, the DNA is TGTGCCACCAGTGATGGACAGGGGACGGACGGCTACACCTTC. Translated: CATSDGQGTDGYTF.

This clone was seen just once. V usage is TRBV7-9 and J usage is TRBJ2-2; D remains ambiguous. Trimming removed 4 bases from V and 0 bases from J, with 9 bases in between. The CDR3 is made up of 15 amino acids. Per the germline V gene, CDR1 is SEHNR and CDR2 is FQNEAQ (reference sequence). The DNA for the CDR3 is TGTGCCAGCAGCTCCAACTATGCGAACACCGGGGAGCTGTTTTTT. This codes for CASSSNYANTGELFF. Filled out from reference TRBV7-9 and TRBJ2-2, the complete variable domain reads DTGVSQNPRHKITKRGQNVTFRCDPISEHNRLYWYRQTLGQGPEFLTYFQNEAQLEKSRLLSDRFSAERPKGSFSTLEIQRTEQGDSAMYLCASSSNYANTGELFFGEGSRLTVL.